The 8 T cell receptor beta chains below all came from one sample that was sequenced in a study of tumor and adjacent non-tumor tissue in lung cancer. The template was RNA from unsorted bulk tissue. The library came from three nested PCR rounds adapted from ARM-PCR protocols. TCRdb itself ran the multiplex PCR reads through MiXCR, one entry per CDR3 protein. This table holds 76,000 or so distinct CDR3 sequences, approximately 71% found once. The sequencing input was lung tumor tissue. These receptors originate from an older woman with non-small cell lung cancer.

For this clonotype: One junction end does not reproduce the germline sequence, and a read error may be involved. The CDR3 is CSVGDSIPYEQHF. The CDR3 DNA reads as TGCAGCGTTGGGGACAGCATCCCCTACGAGCAGCACTTC. The chain recombines TRBV29-1 with TRBJ2-7; the match to TRBD1 covers 7 bases. The CDR3 has 13 residues. CDR1 is SQVTM and CDR2 is ANQGSEA in the germline V gene.

As to this clonotype: One end of the junction is discordant with germline, which a read error may explain. J is TRBJ2-3 and V is TRBV29-1, with TRBD1 matching 8 bases. Germline loops: CDR1 SQVTM, CDR2 ANQGSEA. This CDR3 is 16 amino acids long. The CDR3, as DNA: TGCAGCGCTGAAGACACCGGGACAGGCCCCCCAGATGCACAGTATTTT. This translates into CSAEDTGTGPPDAQYF.

CDR3 sequence: CANSYSATSGKGQFF. The DNA of the CDR3 is TGTGCCAACAGCTACTCGGCGACTAGCGGGAAGGGGCAGTTCTTC. The chain combines TRBV6-5 with TRBJ2-1, with 11 bases lining up with TRBD2. In germline, CDR1 is MNHEY, CDR2 SVGAGI. Trimming at V came to 10 bases and at J to 12 bases, leaving 17 bases not matched to a gene. The CDR3 totals 15 residues.

Concerning this clonotype itself: Mismatch with germline at one junction end may stem from a read error. The rearrangement links TRBV28 to TRBJ2-6, with D perhaps assigned TRBD1 or TRBD2 (5 bases each). Germline V CDR1 and CDR2: MDHEN, SYDVKM. The CDR3 is made up of 18 amino acids. The CDR3 protein is CVSSLLEGRRSGANVLTF. CDR3 sequence (DNA): TGTGTCAGCAGTCTATTAGAGGGGCGACGCTCTGGGGCCAACGTCCTGACTTTC.

About this clonotype itself: One end of the junction does not line up with germline, which may come from a read error. V and J are TRBV6-5 and TRBJ2-7, with TRBD2 matching 8 bases. Per germline, CDR1 MNHEY and CDR2 SVGAGI. This CDR3 has 13 residues. CDR3 in DNA: TGTGCCAACAGTACCACTAGCGGCTACGAACAGTACTTC. This encodes CANSTTSGYEQYF.

On this clonotype: A junction end diverges from the germline sequence, so it may reflect a read error. This sequence joins TRBV12-3 or TRBV12-4 and TRBJ2-1, with TRBD1 matching 11 bases. The CDR3 has 21 residues. Here the CDR3 DNA reads TGTGCCAGCAGTTTAGCCTTTGGGACAGGGGGGCTCGGAAGCTCCTACAAGGAGCAGTTCTTC. Translation: CASSLAFGTGGLGSSYKEQFF.

For this clonotype: The junction and the germline gene differ at one end; a read error may be behind it. This CDR3 reads CSAPPQSSYEQHF. The CDR3 bases are TGCAGTGCGCCACCGCAGAGCTCCTACGAGCAGCACTTC. This rearrangement joins TRBV20-1 to TRBJ2-7; D ambiguous. The CDR3 has 13 residues. Germline V gene data show CDR1 as DFQATT and CDR2 as SNEGSKA (reference sequence).

The chain carries TRBV20-1 and TRBJ2-1, with a possible D match to TRBD2 (6 bases). V shed 6 bases and J shed 3 bases, with 18 bases lying between them. Germline CDR1 and CDR2: DFQATT and SNEGSKA (reference sequence). This CDR3 is 15 amino acids long. CDR3: CSATGEWDRYNEQFF. As DNA, the CDR3 is TGCAGTGCGACGGGAGAGTGGGACCGCTACAATGAGCAGTTCTTC.